The clone carrying this TCR beta chain has only a few counts. Its antigen is undetermined. This CDR3 has 13 residues. Germline V lookup: CDR1 MGHRA, CDR2 YSYEKL. Between the trimmed V and J ends, which lost 4 bases and 5 bases, there was a span of 8 bases. This sample was taken from a study of radiotherapy plus CTLA-4 blockade in lung cancer. About the study: Objective responses were observed in approximately 20% of patients, and disease control was achieved by approximately 32%. Broader study findings: Blood TCR clones of tumor origin expanded after radiotherapy plus ipilimumab.

Sequencing used immunoSEQ multiplex PCR; TCRdb keeps in-frame clones, though not all of them. This sample has 40,000 to 55,000 clones, with approximately 77% found just once. Receiving focal radiation plus CTLA-4 blockade with ipilimumab were patients who had chemo-refractory metastatic non-small-cell lung cancer. Sequencing was performed on peripheral blood, taken from a patient treated with radiotherapy plus ipilimumab. The sequence was obtained from a human donor with non-small cell lung cancer whose response to radiotherapy plus ipilimumab could not be evaluated. V gene TRBV4-1 combines with J gene TRBJ1-4; D remains ambiguous. Here the CDR3 reads CASSRSGNEKLFF. The CDR3 DNA reads as TGCGCCAGCAGCCGTAGCGGAAATGAAAAACTGTTTTTT.